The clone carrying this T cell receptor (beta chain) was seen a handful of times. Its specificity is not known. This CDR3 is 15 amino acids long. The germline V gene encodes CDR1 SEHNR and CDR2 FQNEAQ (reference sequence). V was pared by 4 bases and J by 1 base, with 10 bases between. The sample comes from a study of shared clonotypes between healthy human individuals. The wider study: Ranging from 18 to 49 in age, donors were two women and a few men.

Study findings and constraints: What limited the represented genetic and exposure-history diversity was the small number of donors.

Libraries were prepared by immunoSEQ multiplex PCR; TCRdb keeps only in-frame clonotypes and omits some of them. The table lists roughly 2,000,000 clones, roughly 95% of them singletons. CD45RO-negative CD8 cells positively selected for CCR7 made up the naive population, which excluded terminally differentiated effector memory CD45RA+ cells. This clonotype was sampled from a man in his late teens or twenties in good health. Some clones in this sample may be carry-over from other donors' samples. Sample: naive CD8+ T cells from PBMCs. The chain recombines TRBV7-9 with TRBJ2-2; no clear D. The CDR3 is CASSSSGMNTGELFF. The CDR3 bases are TGTGCCAGCAGCTCGTCAGGAATGAACACCGGGGAGCTGTTTTTT.